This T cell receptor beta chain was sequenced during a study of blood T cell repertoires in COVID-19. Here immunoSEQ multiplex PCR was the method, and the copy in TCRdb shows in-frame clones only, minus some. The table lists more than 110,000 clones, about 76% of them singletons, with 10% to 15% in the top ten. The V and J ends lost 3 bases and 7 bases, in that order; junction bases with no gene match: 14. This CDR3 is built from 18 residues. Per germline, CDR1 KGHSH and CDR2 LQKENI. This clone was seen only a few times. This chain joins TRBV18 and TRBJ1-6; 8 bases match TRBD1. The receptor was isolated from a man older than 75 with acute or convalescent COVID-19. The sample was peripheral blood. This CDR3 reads CASSPSVPRTGRNSPLHF. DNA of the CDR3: TGTGCCAGCTCACCTTCTGTCCCCCGGACAGGGCGAAATTCACCCCTCCACTTT.